A single sample is the source of the 21 T cell receptor beta chains below, sequenced in a study of blood T cells in healthy people across ages. A second PCR of 7 to 11 cycles used a sample-barcoded 5' primer and a J-beta primer mix. TCRdb reprocessed the 5' RACE reads via MiXCR and lists one record per CDR3 protein. Of 600,000 or so distinct CDR3 sequences listed, about 30% are singletons. Sample: blood. These receptors came from a woman of 80 years or more in good health.

This clonotype occurred many times. V is TRBV9 and J is TRBJ2-3, with TRBD1 matching over 7 bases. The CDR3 spans 15 residues. The J segment lost 3 bases and the V segment lost 4 bases, leaving 8 bases of the junction unmatched. Per germline, CDR1 SGDLS and CDR2 YYNGEE. As DNA, the CDR3 is TGTGCCAGCAGCTTCCGACAGGGTCTGACAGATACGCAGTATTTT. Translation gives CASSFRQGLTDTQYF.

Details on this clonotype: With a much larger clone just one base away, this may be a read error. The chain joins TRBV7-9 to TRBJ2-1; 7 nucleotides align to TRBD1. Germline V lookup: CDR1 SEHNR, CDR2 FQNEAQ (reference sequence). The CDR3 sequence is 14 residues long. V was clipped by 5 bases and J by 5 bases; unmatched bases: 6. CDR3 protein: CASSPGQRNNEQFF. DNA for the CDR3: TGTGCCAGCAGCCCGGGACAGAGGAACAATGAGCAGTTCTTC.

For this clonotype: A read error may account for a junction end that differs from germline. CDR3 DNA: TGCACCAGCAGTGAGACAGGGGTCTCTGGGGCCAACGTCCCGACTTTC. Its protein product is CTSSETGVSGANVPTF. J is TRBJ2-6 and V is TRBV10-2; 8 nucleotides align to TRBD1. This CDR3 comprises 16 residues. Germline V gives CDR1 WSHSY, CDR2 SAAADI.

This clonotype came up many times. V usage is TRBV4-2 and J usage is TRBJ2-1, with 9 nucleotides matching TRBD2. This CDR3 comprises 16 residues. CDR1 and CDR2 (germline): LGHNA, YNFKEQ. The J segment lost 10 bases and the V segment lost 1 base, leaving 11 bases of the junction unmatched. The DNA for the CDR3 is TGTGCCAGCAGCCAAGTCCTAGCGGGAAAAAAGGGGGAGCAGTTCTTC. The encoded protein is CASSQVLAGKKGEQFF.

V is TRBV19 and J is TRBJ2-4; D is perhaps TRBD1 (5 bases). TRBJ2-7 matches the DNA end more closely, so the J call is doubtful. Germline assignment: CDR1 LNHDA and CDR2 SQIVND (reference sequence). The CDR3 runs 13 residues. The CDR3 DNA is TGTGCCAGTGCCAGACAGTTTTTCTACGAGCAGTACTTC. Translating it yields CASARQFFYEQYF.

The chain employs TRBV21-1 and TRBJ1-1. TRBV21-1 is classified as a pseudogene. The CDR3 extends over 16 amino acids. As DNA, the CDR3 is TGTGCCAGCAGCAGGAGAGAGGGCAGTTTGAACACTGAAGCTTTCTTT. Protein product: CASSRREGSLNTEAFF.

This clonotype was counted many times. V usage is TRBV20-1 and J usage is TRBJ2-5; maybe TRBD1 (6 bases). Trimming shortened V by 6 bases and J by 3 bases, and 14 bases separated the two germline ends. The length of the CDR3 is 13 residues. Germline V gene data show CDR1 as DFQATT and CDR2 as SNEGSKA (reference sequence). The chain's CDR3 is CSAAFRTEETQYF. CDR3 DNA sequence: TGCAGTGCCGCATTCCGGACAGAAGAGACCCAGTACTTC.

This clonotype was counted a few times. A much bigger clone sits one base away, suggesting this may be a read error. The V gene is TRBV28, the J gene TRBJ2-7; a weak D match, TRBD2 (8 bases). Germline CDR1 MDHEN, CDR2 SYDVKM. Trimming removed 10 bases from V and 7 bases from J, with 23 bases in between. The CDR3 totals 14 residues. The CDR3 loop is CAITRGGQSNEQYF. The CDR3 DNA reads TGTGCCATCACCCGGGGGGGACAGTCCAATGAGCAGTACTTC.

This clonotype has more than one count but fewer than ten. It may be a read error: a sequence one base away is much more abundant. The CDR3 sequence is CASSGGGWETQFF. The CDR3 DNA sequence: TGTGCCAGCAGCGGGGGGGGATGGGAGACCCAGTTCTTC. This chain links TRBV6-5 with TRBJ2-1, with TRBD2 matching over 8 bases. The germline gives CDR1 MNHEY, CDR2 SVGAGI. CDR3 length equals 13 residues. V shed 6 bases, J shed 13 bases, and the junction held 11 bases outside the gene matches.

This clonotype was found many times. The rearrangement uses TRBV7-3 and TRBJ2-5; D may be TRBD2 (6 bases). The V and J ends lost 1 base and 5 bases respectively, with 26 bases between them. CDR3 size: 19 residues. Per germline, CDR1 SGHTA and CDR2 FQGTGA. The CDR3: CASSLNAPGLFPEKETQYF. In DNA, the CDR3 is TGTGCCAGCAGCTTAAATGCGCCGGGACTCTTTCCGGAAAAGGAGACCCAGTACTTC.

This clonotype was detected a few times. Given a much more abundant clone one base away, this may be a read error. V usage is TRBV20-1 and J usage is TRBJ2-1, with 9 bases identical to TRBD2. Judging by the DNA end, TRBJ2-7 fits better; the J call may be wrong. CDR1 and CDR2 (germline): DFQATT, SNEGSKA (reference sequence). This CDR3 comprises 14 residues. CDR3 DNA sequence: TGCAGTGCTAAAGGACTAGCGTTCTACAATGAGCAGTACTTC. It is translated as CSAKGLAFYNEQYF.

This clonotype was counted at least ten times. This chain's CDR3 is CASSLWARYTDTQYF. The DNA for the CDR3 is TGTGCCAGCAGTTTATGGGCCCGTTACACAGATACGCAGTATTTT. V gene TRBV27 combines with J gene TRBJ2-3; no reliable D call. The V end lost 1 base, the J end lost 2 bases, and 10 bases lay between the germline ends. This CDR3 region has 15 residues. Germline CDR1 reads MNHEY; CDR2 reads SMNVEV (reference sequence).

At least ten counts were recorded for this clonotype. The chain employs TRBV7-9 and TRBJ2-5, with D perhaps TRBD1 (5 bases). V was pared by 0 bases and J by 4 bases, with 9 bases between. Germline V gene lookup returns CDR1 SEHNR and CDR2 FQNEAQ (reference sequence). CDR3 length equals 14 residues. CDR3 nucleotides: TGTGCCAGCAGCTTAGCAGGGGCCCTAGAGACCCAGTACTTC. Protein product: CASSLAGALETQYF.

This clonotype was recorded many times. The rearrangement links TRBV20-1 to TRBJ2-5, with D possibly TRBD2 on 6 matching bases. Trimming left V 5 bases short and J 3 bases short, with 19 bases between. Germline V gene lookup returns CDR1 DFQATT and CDR2 SNEGSKA (reference sequence). The CDR3 sequence is 15 residues long. DNA for the CDR3: TGCAGTGCTTCGGGAAGAAGTGGCGGGGAAGAGACCCAGTACTTC. Encoded protein: CSASGRSGGEETQYF.

V and J are TRBV15 and TRBJ1-4; D is unclear. The V end was cut by 0 bases, the J end by 4 bases, with 9 bases between. The CDR3 has 15 residues. Germline assignment: CDR1 LNHNV and CDR2 YYDKDF (reference sequence). The CDR3 DNA sequence: TGTGCCACCAGCAGAGATCAGGACTATAATGAAAAACTGTTTTTT. It specifies CATSRDQDYNEKLFF.

This clonotype was found many times. The chain combines TRBV29-1 with TRBJ2-1, with TRBD2 identical over 10 bases. The CDR3 consists of 16 residues. Germline V CDR1 and CDR2: SQVTM, ANQGSEA. The junction had 11 bases not matched to a gene; V was cut back by 5 bases and J by 4 bases. The CDR3 region has the DNA TGCAGCGTTACGGGACTAGCGTCGGGATCGTACAATGAGCAGTTCTTC. Residues: CSVTGLASGSYNEQFF.

The genes are TRBV7-9 and TRBJ2-5; 10 bases line up with TRBD2. V trimming: 4 bases; J trimming: 2 bases; junction bases outside the gene matches: 4. The CDR3 totals 15 residues. The germline CDR1 and CDR2 sequences are SEHNR and FQNEAQ (reference sequence). The CDR3 spells CASSYSAGGQETQYF. The DNA for the CDR3 is TGTGCCAGCAGCTACTCAGCGGGGGGGCAAGAGACCCAGTACTTC.

This chain connects TRBV28 to TRBJ2-7, with D perhaps matching TRBD1 (7 bases). Trimming pared 11 bases from V and 4 bases from J, leaving 18 bases between. The germline V gene has CDR1 MDHEN and CDR2 SYDVKM. The CDR3 totals 13 residues. The CDR3 DNA is TGTGCCTGTGAAGGCAGGGGGGTATACGAGCAGTACTTC. Its translation: CACEGRGVYEQYF.

The chain combines TRBV3-1 with TRBJ2-7; 7 bases fit TRBD2. Germline-derived CDR1 and CDR2 are LGHDT and YNNKEL (reference sequence). The CDR3 runs to 18 residues. Trimming took 5 bases from V and 5 from J; bases not matched to a gene: 21. The CDR3 spells CASSKPGLTGLGGNEQYF. The CDR3 DNA reads TGTGCCAGCAGCAAACCGGGACTAACGGGTCTAGGTGGGAACGAGCAGTACTTC.

This clonotype was counted ten times or more. This chain connects TRBV6-6 to TRBJ1-5, with D perhaps matching TRBD1 (6 bases). From germline, CDR1 is MNHNY and CDR2 SVGAGI (reference sequence). V was shortened by 5 bases and J by 0 bases, with 11 bases between the two germline ends. The CDR3 length is 15 residues. The CDR3 sequence: CASSVDSRSNQPQHF. CDR3 DNA: TGTGCCAGCAGTGTGGACAGTCGTAGCAATCAGCCCCAGCATTTT.

To note about this clonotype: One end of the junction is discordant with germline, which a read error may explain. This chain joins TRBV28 and TRBJ1-1, with D unclear. The CDR3 loop spans 15 amino acids. Germline CDR1 MDHEN, CDR2 SYDVKM. This chain's CDR3 is CASNLSRAGGTEAFF. The CDR3 region has the DNA TGTGCCAGCAATTTAAGCAGAGCGGGTGGGACTGAAGCTTTCTTT.